These 5 T cell receptor beta chains were all obtained from the same sample, sequenced in a study of T cell responses to AZD1222 COVID-19 vaccine. The table came from immunoSEQ multiplex PCR; TCRdb's copy has only in-frame clones and leaves some out. The sample has 58,000 or so clones; about 86% are singletons. This specimen consisted of peripheral blood, obtained 28 days after the second AZD1222 dose. The origin of the receptors is an adult who received the AZD1222 COVID-19 vaccine.

The J gene is TRBJ2-2, the V gene TRBV2, with D perhaps TRBD1 or TRBD2 (6 bases each). The CDR3 has 16 amino acids. CDR1 and CDR2 from the germline V gene are SNHLY and FYNNEI. Trimming pared 6 bases from V and 2 bases from J, leaving 16 bases between. CDR3 sequence (DNA): TGTGCCAGCAGCGGGGGCCTAGACGTTAACACCGGGGAGCTGTTTTTT. Amino acid sequence: CASSGGLDVNTGELFF.

The chain has TRBV29-1 and TRBJ2-7, with 7 bases identical to TRBD1. Germline V lookup: CDR1 SQVTM, CDR2 ANQGSEA. This CDR3 is 14 amino acids long. With V trimmed by 4 bases and J by 3 bases, 9 bases remained unmatched. CDR3 amino acids: CSVAEGQLGYEQYF. The DNA for the CDR3 is TGCAGCGTTGCAGAGGGACAGTTGGGCTACGAGCAGTACTTC.

The chain links TRBV2 to TRBJ1-2, with D maybe TRBD1 (6 bases). The V and J ends lost 8 bases and 5 bases respectively, with 12 bases between them. The CDR3 has 12 amino acids. CDR1 is SNHLY and CDR2 is FYNNEI in the germline V gene. The CDR3 region is CASYRTAYGYTF. The CDR3 region has the DNA TGTGCCAGCTATAGGACAGCTTATGGCTACACCTTC.

The gene calls are TRBV5-4 and TRBJ1-1; TRBD1 might be the D (5 bases). Germline V gene data show CDR1 as SGHNT and CDR2 as YYREEE (reference sequence). The CDR3 has 15 amino acids. Trimming shortened V by 4 bases and J by 4 bases, and 17 bases separated the two germline ends. DNA of the CDR3: TGTGCCAGCAGCCCGCAATGGGGGGTTGGCACTGAAGCTTTCTTT. As protein: CASSPQWGVGTEAFF.

V usage is TRBV7-3 and J usage is TRBJ1-3; D ambiguous. The CDR3 is made up of 14 amino acids. Germline assignment: CDR1 SGHTA and CDR2 FQGTGA. Trimming took 2 bases from V and 3 from J, leaving 8 bases between them. CDR3 bases: TGTGCCAGCAGCTTACGTGGGAGTGGAAACACCATATATTTT. Its protein product is CASSLRGSGNTIYF.